Shown below are 10 T cell receptor beta chains from a single sample sequenced in a study of cytomegalovirus exposure and HLA in healthy donors. PCR amplification relied on 60 Vbeta primers (plus 13 Jbeta primers). Produced via immunoSEQ multiplex PCR; TCRdb's table is partial and in-frame only. Of about 190,000 clones in the sample, around 79% were seen once. Sequencing used PBMCs. The receptors originated from a woman between 45 and 65 years old in good health and CMV-seronegative.

The J gene is TRBJ1-2, the V gene TRBV5-4; D gene ambiguous. The CDR3 extends over 13 amino acids. Germline V CDR1 and CDR2: SGHNT, YYREEE (reference sequence). V lost 1 base, J lost 3 bases, and 7 bases lay in between. The CDR3, as DNA: TGTGCCAGCAGCTTGTCTCAGGACTATGGCTACACCTTC. Its translation: CASSLSQDYGYTF.

About this clone: The same CDR3 is also encoded by other DNA sequences in this sample. The CDR3 sequence is CASSPGQGNQPQHF. CDR3 DNA: TGTGCCAGCTCACCGGGACAAGGAAATCAGCCCCAGCATTTT. This chain links TRBV18 with TRBJ1-5, with a tentative D call TRBD1 (6 bases). CDR3 length: 14 amino acids. The V and J ends lost 3 bases and 4 bases respectively, with 10 bases between them. CDR1 and CDR2 from the germline V gene are KGHSH and LQKENI.

This clone was detected once. This chain links TRBV30 with TRBJ2-5, with TRBD2 matching 12 bases. Germline V lookup: CDR1 GTSNPN, CDR2 SVGIG (reference sequence). The length of the CDR3 is 14 residues. V was clipped by 7 bases and J by 5 bases; unmatched bases: 8. Here the CDR3 DNA reads TGTGCCTTTTCGCAACTAGCGGGAGGCGAGACCCAGTACTTC. Translating gives CAFSQLAGGETQYF.

The chain couples TRBV7-6 to TRBJ2-3, with a weak D call TRBD1 (5 bases). Looked up from germline, CDR1 is SGHVS and CDR2 is FNYEAQ. The V gene lost 3 bases and the J gene lost 3 bases, with 10 bases spanning the gap. The CDR3 spans 14 residues. The DNA for the CDR3 is TGTGCCAGCAGCTTCAATCCAGGGACAGATACGCAGTATTTT. Its translation: CASSFNPGTDTQYF.

The chain links TRBV7-9 to TRBJ2-1; 11 bases fit TRBD2. Germline V gene lookup returns CDR1 SEHNR and CDR2 FQNEAQ (reference sequence). The CDR3 length is 19 residues. Losses at the gene ends were 5 bases for V and 3 bases for J; bases not matched to a gene: 15. This CDR3 is CASSPRDLRGLADYNEQFF. The CDR3 DNA sequence: TGTGCCAGCAGCCCTAGGGACCTCCGGGGACTAGCGGACTACAATGAGCAGTTCTTC.

This chain links TRBV7-9 with TRBJ2-7; 9 bases map to TRBD1. The length of the CDR3 is 17 residues. The germline V gene has CDR1 SEHNR and CDR2 FQNEAQ (reference sequence). V shed 4 bases, J shed 2 bases, and the junction held 12 bases outside the gene matches. The CDR3 region is CASSSNTGTGHPYEQYF. CDR3 DNA: TGTGCCAGCAGCTCAAATACCGGGACAGGGCATCCCTACGAGCAGTACTTC.

V gene TRBV5-1 combines with J gene TRBJ2-1; D possibly corresponds to TRBD1 (6 bases). Between the trimmed V and J ends, which lost 0 bases and 7 bases, there was a span of 17 bases. This CDR3 spans 16 amino acids. Per the germline V gene, CDR1 is SGHRS and CDR2 is YFSETQ. The CDR3 loop is CASSLGVGAGVNEQFF. The CDR3 DNA reads as TGCGCCAGCAGCTTGGGGGTGGGGGCTGGGGTAAATGAGCAGTTCTTC.

The chain is built from TRBV4-3 and TRBJ2-1; 7 bases match TRBD1. Germline V lookup: CDR1 LGHNA, CDR2 YSLEER. V shed 3 bases, J shed 2 bases, and the junction held 7 bases outside the gene matches. CDR3 length: 16 residues. The CDR3 sequence is CASSQGRQGPYNEQFF. The CDR3 coding sequence is TGCGCCAGCAGCCAGGGGCGACAGGGTCCCTACAATGAGCAGTTCTTC.

The chain couples TRBV9 to TRBJ2-7; D is uncertain. Per the germline V gene, CDR1 is SGDLS and CDR2 is YYNGEE. V lost 1 base and J lost 0, with 11 bases in between. The CDR3 covers 15 residues. The CDR3 nucleotides are TGTGCCAGCAGCGTAAACTACCTGAGCTCCTACGAGCAGTACTTC. The encoded protein is CASSVNYLSSYEQYF.

This clone was observed a single time. The chain uses TRBV9 and TRBJ1-2; 8 nucleotides align to TRBD1. V lost 4 bases and J lost 4; bases outside the gene matches: 9. Germline loops: CDR1 SGDLS, CDR2 YYNGEE. CDR3 length: 15 residues. The CDR3 spells CASSKGAGGLYGYTF. The CDR3 DNA is TGTGCCAGCAGCAAAGGGGCAGGGGGCCTCTATGGCTACACCTTC.